The 25 T cell receptor beta chains listed next were all sequenced from one sample in a study of blood T cell repertoires in COVID-19. Assay used: immunoSEQ multiplex PCR; TCRdb lists only in-frame clones, some missing. The sample includes about 210,000 clones, around four fifths of them seen just once. Material: peripheral blood. The source of these receptors is a woman aged 45-65 years with active or convalescent COVID-19.

This clone was counted between two and nine times. CDR3 sequence reads: CASRYHYEQYV. The CDR3 coding sequence is TGTGCCAGCAGGTACCACTACGAGCAGTACGTC. This rearrangement joins TRBV6-5 to TRBJ2-7; D is unresolved. Germline V CDR1 and CDR2: MNHEY, SVGAGI. The V end lost 6 bases, the J end lost 3 bases, and 6 bases lay between the germline ends. The CDR3 is 11 residues long.

The V and J genes are TRBV3-1 (or the pseudogene TRBV3-2) and TRBJ1-6; TRBD1 matches 10 bases. The germline CDR1 and CDR2 sequences are LGHDT and YNNKEL (reference sequence). The V segment lost 1 base and the J segment 7 bases; nucleotides outside the gene matches: 1. The CDR3 is made up of 15 amino acids. DNA for the CDR3: TGTGCCAGCAGCCAAGGGGGACAGGGGAATTCACCCCTCCACTTT. Amino acids: CASSQGGQGNSPLHF.

In its sample, this clone was seen a few times. J is TRBJ2-2 and V is TRBV6-1, with TRBD2 matching 7 bases. Per germline, CDR1 MNHNS and CDR2 SASEGT. The CDR3 runs 16 residues. With 2 bases clipped from V and 6 bases from J, the junction kept 9 bases outside the gene matches. CDR3 nucleotides: TGTGCCAGCAGTGAACCAAATGGGGGGGACCCCGGGGAGCTGTTTTTT. Its protein product is CASSEPNGGDPGELFF.

This clone was seen many times. The rearrangement links TRBV9 to TRBJ2-1, with TRBD2 as a possible D gene (7 bases). The CDR3 sequence is 16 residues long. Germline V gene lookup returns CDR1 SGDLS and CDR2 YYNGEE. Trimming stripped 0 bases from V and 7 bases from J, with 17 bases between. CDR3 in DNA: TGTGCCAGCAGCGTAGACTACCGGGGGGCAATGAATGAGCAGTTCTTC. It encodes CASSVDYRGAMNEQFF.

The genes are TRBV11-1 and TRBJ1-6; D remains unclear. Per the germline V gene, CDR1 is SGHAT and CDR2 is FQDESV (reference sequence). The CDR3 sequence is 13 residues long. V was trimmed by 10 bases and J by 7 bases, leaving 14 bases between them. CDR3 region: CATGLGLNSPLHF. The CDR3 DNA is TGTGCCACCGGACTGGGCCTGAATTCACCCCTCCACTTT.

The chain's CDR3 is CASSPLGRGGVTDTQYF. The DNA for the CDR3 is TGTGCCAGCAGCCCTTTGGGGCGGGGGGGCGTGACAGATACGCAGTATTTT. The rearrangement uses TRBV4-2 and TRBJ2-3; 9 bases agree with TRBD2. The CDR3 has 17 residues. Germline CDR1 reads LGHNA; CDR2 reads YNFKEQ. V lost 4 bases to trimming and J lost 3 bases; unmatched junction nucleotides: 11.

V gene TRBV11-2 combines with J gene TRBJ2-3; 13 bases are a match to TRBD2. V trimming: 5 bases; J trimming: 3 bases; junction bases outside the gene matches: 8. The CDR3 length is 17 residues. In germline, CDR1 is SGHAT, CDR2 FQNNGV. The CDR3 sequence is CASSAGTSGAWTDTQYF. CDR3 DNA sequence: TGTGCCAGCAGCGCCGGGACTAGCGGGGCGTGGACAGATACGCAGTATTTT.

The V and J genes are TRBV18 and TRBJ2-1, with TRBD2 matching 8 bases. Trimming took 6 bases from V and 5 from J; bases not matched to a gene: 9. Per the germline V gene, CDR1 is KGHSH and CDR2 is LQKENI. CDR3 length equals 15 residues. The CDR3 reads CASSPISGGNNEQFF. For the CDR3, the DNA is TGTGCCAGCTCCCCGATCAGCGGGGGAAACAATGAGCAGTTCTTC.

The V call is TRBV11-2, the J call TRBJ2-7; tentatively, D is TRBD1 (6 bases). The length of the CDR3 is 14 residues. The germline gives CDR1 SGHAT, CDR2 FQNNGV. Trimming cost V 5 bases and J 3 bases, with 14 bases left between them. The CDR3 sequence: CASSAGTLNYEQYF. In DNA, the CDR3 is TGTGCCAGCAGCGCTGGGACATTAAACTACGAGCAGTACTTC.

This sequence joins TRBV5-1 and TRBJ1-1; 10 bases line up with TRBD1. V trimming: 0 bases; J trimming: 5 bases; junction bases outside the gene matches: 7. This CDR3 spans 16 amino acids. Germline values: CDR1 SGHRS, CDR2 YFSETQ. The CDR3 DNA is TGCGCCAGCAGCTTGGTGAGACAGGGGGCTGATACTGAAGCTTTCTTT. Its translation: CASSLVRQGADTEAFF.

The chain links TRBV5-4 to TRBJ2-3, with TRBD2 matching 9 bases. V dropped 6 bases and J dropped 4; count of bases not matched to a gene: 15. CDR3 length: 17 amino acids. Germline CDR1 is SGHNT and CDR2 is YYREEE (reference sequence). The CDR3 nucleotides read TGTGCCAGCACCAAGACATCCCAAGCGGGGGGCGCAGATACGCAGTATTTT. Residues: CASTKTSQAGGADTQYF.

The chain links TRBV7-9 to TRBJ1-6; no clear D. V lost 6 bases and J lost 7, with 13 bases in between. The CDR3 spans 14 residues. Per the germline V gene, CDR1 is SEHNR and CDR2 is FQNEAQ (reference sequence). CDR3 sequence (DNA): TGTGCCAGCAGTTCACCCGGGGTCAATTCACCCCTCCACTTT. It translates to CASSSPGVNSPLHF.

The J gene is TRBJ2-1, the V gene TRBV6-2 or TRBV6-3, with TRBD2 as a possible D gene (6 bases). The V gene's germline CDR1 is MNHEY and CDR2 SVGEGT. This CDR3 has 12 residues. Trimming left V 4 bases short and J 10 bases short, with 11 bases between. In DNA form, the CDR3 reads TGTGCCAGCAGTTCCCTAGGGAGGGAGCAGTTCTTC. Its protein is CASSSLGREQFF.

The CDR3 loop reads CAISETDRGTGELFF. In DNA, the CDR3 is TGTGCCATCAGTGAGACGGACAGAGGGACCGGGGAGCTGTTTTTT. The rearrangement links TRBV10-3 to TRBJ2-2, with TRBD1 as a possible D gene (6 bases). Trimming took 2 bases from V and 5 from J, leaving 12 bases between them. The germline V gene has CDR1 ENHRY and CDR2 SYGVKD. The CDR3 has 15 residues.

This chain joins TRBV10-1 and TRBJ1-5; D uncertain. The CDR3 length is 13 residues. CDR1 and CDR2 from the germline V gene are WNHNN and SYGVQD (reference sequence). Trimming took 5 bases from V and 9 from J, leaving 14 bases between them. CDR3: CASSLEAVWPQHF. The CDR3 DNA follows: TGCGCCAGCAGTTTGGAGGCGGTATGGCCCCAGCATTTT.

The chain recombines TRBV5-1 with TRBJ1-4; 7 bases align to TRBD1. CDR3 size: 16 residues. Trimming removed 4 bases from V and 8 bases from J; junction bases left unmatched: 14. The germline CDR1 and CDR2 sequences are SGHRS and YFSETQ. The CDR3 sequence: CASSAELQGVGEKLFF. The CDR3 bases are TGCGCCAGCAGCGCGGAGCTCCAGGGGGTGGGGGAAAAACTGTTTTTT.

This clone was seen more than once but under ten times. The chain carries TRBV12-5 and TRBJ1-3; TRBD1 is a possible D gene (6 bases). The CDR3 sequence is 14 residues long. Per germline, CDR1 LGHNT and CDR2 FRNRAP. The CDR3 sequence: CAVTGRASGNTIYF. CDR3 DNA sequence: TGTGCCGTAACAGGGAGAGCCTCTGGAAACACCATATATTTT.

CDR3 sequence reads: CASSNNRGFTEAFF. The DNA of the CDR3 is TGTGCCAGTAGTAACAACAGGGGTTTCACTGAAGCTTTCTTT. The chain joins TRBV19 to TRBJ1-1, with TRBD1 matching over 7 bases. After removal of 4 bases from V and 4 bases from J, the junction contained 6 bases not matched to a gene. This CDR3 comprises 14 residues. Germline V gives CDR1 LNHDA, CDR2 SQIVND (reference sequence).

The chain employs TRBV19 and TRBJ1-2, with TRBD1 matching over 7 bases. The germline CDR1 and CDR2 sequences are LNHDA and SQIVND (reference sequence). The CDR3 extends over 14 amino acids. The V and J ends lost 8 bases and 7 bases, in that order; junction bases with no gene match: 13. In DNA, the CDR3 is TGTGCCAGTGCACTCCGGACAAGGGGGCTTGGCTACACCTTC. Translation: CASALRTRGLGYTF. The full variable domain, completed using reference TRBV19 and TRBJ1-2, is DGGITQSPKYLFRKEGQNVTLSCEQNLNHDAMYWYRQDPGQGLRLIYYSQIVNDFQKGDIAEGYSVSREKKESFPLTVTSAQKNPTAFYLCASALRTRGLGYTFGSGTRLTVV.

The chain combines TRBV3-1 (or the pseudogene TRBV3-2) with TRBJ2-5; 14 bases are a match to TRBD2. The CDR3 is made up of 17 amino acids. The J segment lost 1 base and the V segment lost 4 bases, leaving 5 bases of the junction unmatched. Germline CDR1 LGHDT, CDR2 YNNKEL (reference sequence). The CDR3 loop reads CASSPGTSGGGQETQYF. For the CDR3, the DNA is TGTGCCAGCAGCCCCGGGACTAGCGGGGGAGGCCAAGAGACCCAGTACTTC.

The J gene is TRBJ2-3, the V gene TRBV5-1; TRBD1 agrees at 11 bases. CDR3 length equals 16 residues. With 2 bases clipped from V and 2 bases from J, the junction kept 4 bases outside the gene matches. CDR1 is SGHRS and CDR2 is YFSETQ in the germline V gene. The CDR3 protein is CASSFRDRGFTDTQYF. CDR3 nucleotide sequence: TGCGCCAGCAGCTTTCGGGACAGGGGGTTCACAGATACGCAGTATTTT.

The gene calls are TRBV6-5 and TRBJ2-6, with TRBD2 as a possible D gene (5 bases). Germline V CDR1 and CDR2: MNHEY, SVGAGI. The CDR3 loop spans 15 amino acids. Trimming left V 6 bases short and J 3 bases short, with 12 bases between. This CDR3 is CASSNAGFGANVLTF. Here the CDR3 DNA reads TGTGCCAGCAGCAACGCGGGTTTTGGGGCCAACGTCCTGACTTTC.

J is TRBJ2-3 and V is TRBV20-1, with D tentatively TRBD1 (6 bases). This CDR3 spans 14 amino acids. CDR1 is DFQATT and CDR2 is SNEGSKA in the germline V gene (reference sequence). V dropped 3 bases and J dropped 2 bases, with 12 bases sitting between them. CDR3 protein: CSASSRGVTDTQYF. CDR3 coding DNA: TGCAGTGCTAGTTCCAGGGGAGTCACAGATACGCAGTATTTT.

V gene TRBV11-2 combines with J gene TRBJ2-7; TRBD1 matches 12 bases. This CDR3 comprises 16 residues. V dropped 0 bases and J dropped 2; count of bases not matched to a gene: 2. Germline CDR1 reads SGHAT; CDR2 reads FQNNGV. CDR3 loop: CASSLDGTGGTYEQYV. CDR3 sequence (DNA): TGTGCCAGCAGCTTAGATGGGACAGGGGGCACCTACGAGCAGTACGTC.

The chain joins TRBV28 to TRBJ2-7, with 10 bases lining up with TRBD1. The J segment lost 4 bases and the V segment lost 5 bases, leaving 8 bases of the junction unmatched. CDR1 MDHEN and CDR2 SYDVKM come from the germline V gene. The CDR3 contains 15 residues. The CDR3 reads CASSLRGDRGYEQYF. CDR3 DNA: TGTGCCAGCAGTCTCCGAGGGGACAGGGGTTACGAGCAGTACTTC. The full variable domain, its missing parts supplied by reference TRBV28 and TRBJ2-7, is DVKVTQSSRYLVKRTGEKVFLECVQDMDHENMFWYRQDPGLGLRLIYFSYDVKMKEKGDIPEGYSVSREKKERFSLILESASTNQTSMYLCASSLRGDRGYEQYFGPGTRLTVT.